This section outlines one T cell receptor beta chain sequence together with its context. The antigen remains undetermined. Assay: immunoSEQ multiplex PCR; the TCRdb copy retains only in-frame clones and omits some. Found here are fewer than 600,000 clones, 89% of them singletons; the top ten hold around 1.6%. Germline V gene lookup returns CDR1 SNHLY and CDR2 FYNNEI. Between the trimmed V and J ends, which lost 8 bases and 12 bases, there was a span of 16 bases. This CDR3 has 12 residues. Specified treatment: around 19 received Ad26.COV2.S at low or high dose, single or two shots; 5 received placebo; per-sample allocation not given. Samples were taken on day 63 after the first vaccine or placebo injection. Aged 18-55 years, donor was enrolled in Boston around 2020. The sample originates from a study of Ad26.COV2.S vaccination and SARS-CoV-2 variants. Study findings and constraints: Total T cell responses may have been underestimated by the TCR breadth and depth analyses. Vaccine and placebo groups showed comparable non-spike TCR breadth. Substantial breadth was reportedly displayed by spike-specific CD8+ and CD4+ T cell responses after vaccination.

This chain links TRBV2 with TRBJ1-4; D might be TRBD1 (6 bases). This sequence was found in a person aged 18-65 years who received the Ad26.COV2.S COVID-19 vaccine or a placebo. The starting material was peripheral blood, obtained in a trial of Ad26.COV2.S vaccine versus placebo. CDR3 residues: CASHRGGQELFF. DNA of the CDR3: TGTGCCAGCCATAGGGGGGGGCAGGAACTGTTTTTT.